Described below is a single T cell receptor beta chain sequence and its context. The table came from immunoSEQ multiplex PCR; TCRdb's copy has only in-frame clones and leaves some out. The data show about 41,000 clones, roughly 94% seen once. These data belong to a study of control samples from healthy donors and cancer patients. This clonotype originated in a man aged 55 to 70 in good health. The sequenced sample was blood.

CDR3 in amino acids: CASSNPQRGGREQFF. The CDR3 DNA reads as TGTGCCAGCAGTAACCCTCAGCGGGGGGGTAGGGAGCAGTTCTTC. This chain links TRBV28 with TRBJ2-1; 10 positions agree with TRBD2. CDR1 and CDR2 (germline): MDHEN, SYDVKM. The V segment lost 5 bases and the J segment 10 bases; nucleotides outside the gene matches: 11. The CDR3 totals 15 residues.